The 27 T cell receptor beta chains below were found in one sample sequenced in a study of identical twins. TCRdb reanalysed the 5' RACE reads using MiXCR and keeps one entry per CDR3 protein. The repertoire has roughly 710,000 distinct CDR3 sequences, 6% to 6.5% of them found once; the top ten carry 1.5% to 2%. The sample was naive T cells sorted from blood. The receptors were gathered from a man between 18 and 29 years old in good health.

At least ten counts were recorded for this clonotype. The chain employs TRBV12-3 or TRBV12-4 and TRBJ2-1, with TRBD2 identical over 9 bases. The CDR3 runs to 17 residues. V lost 4 bases, J lost 7 bases, and 14 bases stayed unmatched. The CDR3 protein is CASSSLGREGPENEQFF. CDR3 DNA: TGTGCCAGCAGTTCCCTCGGGCGGGAGGGTCCAGAGAATGAGCAGTTCTTC.

This sequence joins TRBV7-2 and TRBJ2-7, with D possibly matching TRBD1 (5 bases). CDR3 length equals 15 residues. The germline V gene encodes CDR1 SGHTA and CDR2 FQGNSA. Trimming shortened V by 5 bases and J by 2 bases, and 16 bases separated the two germline ends. The CDR3 sequence: CASSPVLGAPYEQYF. Written as DNA, the CDR3 is TGTGCCAGCAGCCCCGTGTTAGGGGCCCCCTACGAGCAGTACTTC.

This clonotype has only a few counts. The chain carries TRBV5-4 and TRBJ2-2; D is perhaps TRBD1 (5 bases). Trimming removed 0 bases from V and 4 bases from J, with 13 bases in between. There are 16 residues in the CDR3. Germline assignment: CDR1 SGHNT and CDR2 YYREEE (reference sequence). The CDR3 DNA reads TGTGCCAGCAGCTTGGCTACAGGAAGCATCACCGGGGAGCTGTTTTTT. Translating gives CASSLATGSITGELFF. The full variable domain, in which reference TRBV5-4 and TRBJ2-2 provide the parts outside the CDR3, is ETGVTQSPTHLIKTRGQQVTLRCSSQSGHNTVSWYQQALGQGPQFIFQYYREEENGRGNFPPRFSGLQFPNYSSELNVNALELDDSALYLCASSLATGSITGELFFGEGSRLTVL.

This clonotype was seen a few times. V gene TRBV7-2 combines with J gene TRBJ2-3; 8 bases match TRBD1. V dropped 5 bases and J dropped 6; count of bases not matched to a gene: 10. The germline gives CDR1 SGHTA, CDR2 FQGNSA. This CDR3 region has 15 residues. CDR3 coding DNA: TGTGCCAGCAGCACCTGGGACAGGACCGGGGATACGCAGTATTTT. Protein: CASSTWDRTGDTQYF.

This clonotype was recorded many times. The V gene is TRBV6-2 or TRBV6-3, the J gene TRBJ2-1; 8 bases agree with TRBD1. The V segment lost 6 bases and the J segment 8 bases; nucleotides outside the gene matches: 9. The germline CDR1 and CDR2 sequences are MNHEY and SVGEGT. The CDR3 has 14 residues. CDR3 in amino acids: CASSPPDRVDEQFF. The CDR3 DNA reads as TGTGCCAGCAGCCCCCCGGACAGGGTCGATGAGCAGTTCTTC.

The chain joins TRBV18 to TRBJ1-2; a weak D match, TRBD1 (5 bases). The V end was cut by 6 bases, the J end by 5 bases, with 13 bases between. This CDR3 region has 13 residues. Germline V gene sequence: CDR1 KGHSH, CDR2 LQKENI. In DNA form, the CDR3 reads TGTGCCAGCTCCCAAACGGACACTTATGGCTACACCTTC. Protein: CASSQTDTYGYTF. The full variable domain, its missing parts supplied by reference TRBV18 and TRBJ1-2, is NAGVMQNPRHLVRRRGQEARLRCSPMKGHSHVYWYRQLPEEGLKFMVYLQKENIIDESGMPKERFSAEFPKEGPSILRIQQVVRGDSAAYFCASSQTDTYGYTFGSGTRLTVV.

This clonotype has just one count. V gene TRBV6-1 combines with J gene TRBJ1-1, with D perhaps TRBD1 (6 bases). Looked up from germline, CDR1 is MNHNS and CDR2 is SASEGT. V was cut by 3 bases and J by 3 bases, with 11 bases left in between. There are 14 residues in the CDR3. The CDR3 loop is CASSERGVDTEAFF. The DNA for the CDR3 is TGTGCCAGCAGTGAGAGGGGGGTTGACACTGAAGCTTTCTTT.

CDR3 protein: CASNLGPNTGELFF. In nucleotides, the CDR3 is TGTGCCAGCAACTTGGGGCCCAACACCGGGGAGCTGTTTTTT. The chain links TRBV7-6 to TRBJ2-2; the D gene is possibly TRBD1 (5 bases). The CDR3 runs 14 residues. Between the trimmed V and J ends, which lost 7 bases and 2 bases, there was a span of 11 bases. Germline V CDR1 and CDR2: SGHVS, FNYEAQ.

In this sample, this clonotype turned up many times. The V and J genes are TRBV12-3 or TRBV12-4 and TRBJ2-3; 7 nucleotides agree with TRBD1. J lost 2 bases, V lost 4 bases, and 6 bases had no gene match. The CDR3 extends over 15 amino acids. The CDR3 sequence: CASSSRDSHTDTQYF. In DNA form, the CDR3 reads TGTGCCAGCAGTTCCCGGGACAGCCACACAGATACGCAGTATTTT.

The table lists this clonotype with a few counts. The chain joins TRBV11-2 to TRBJ2-6; perhaps TRBD2 as D (7 bases). V gave up 5 bases and J gave up 3 bases, with 11 bases separating them. Germline V gene lookup returns CDR1 SGHAT and CDR2 FQNNGV. There are 15 residues in the CDR3. The DNA for the CDR3 is TGTGCCAGCAGCGAGGGGGGGGTTGGGGCCAACGTCCTGACTTTC. Its protein is CASSEGGVGANVLTF.

The sample holds many counts of this clonotype. The rearrangement joins TRBV12-3 or TRBV12-4 to TRBJ1-6; D perhaps matches TRBD1 (6 bases). V was shortened by 4 bases and J by 7 bases, with 14 bases between the two germline ends. There are 15 residues in the CDR3. CDR3 bases: TGTGCCAGCAGTTCGGCTACAGGGTTAAATTCACCCCTCCACTTT. It codes for CASSSATGLNSPLHF.

This chain connects TRBV9 to TRBJ2-7; tentative D call: TRBD2 (6 bases). The V and J ends lost 0 bases and 2 bases respectively, with 12 bases between them. The CDR3 runs 15 residues. Germline values: CDR1 SGDLS, CDR2 YYNGEE. CDR3 region: CASSVASGLTYEQYF. The DNA of the CDR3 is TGTGCCAGCAGCGTAGCTTCCGGACTAACCTACGAGCAGTACTTC.

This clonotype was detected only a few times. CDR3 sequence: CSAPTSGLYNEQFF. CDR3 DNA: TGCAGTGCGCCGACTAGCGGACTCTACAATGAGCAGTTCTTC. This chain uses TRBV20-1 with TRBJ2-1; 9 bases match TRBD2. CDR3 size: 14 residues. The V gene's germline CDR1 is DFQATT and CDR2 SNEGSKA (reference sequence). The V segment lost 6 bases and the J segment 3 bases; nucleotides outside the gene matches: 6.

This clonotype was seen at least ten times. J is TRBJ1-1 and V is TRBV6-5; a possible D gene is TRBD1 (6 bases). V lost 0 bases to trimming and J lost 3 bases, with 14 bases between them. CDR1 and CDR2 from the germline V gene are MNHEY and SVGAGI. This CDR3 is built from 16 residues. CDR3 sequence: CASSYSLVSGDTEAFF. For the CDR3, the DNA is TGTGCCAGCAGTTACTCGTTGGTGTCAGGGGACACTGAAGCTTTCTTT.

This clonotype was seen ten or more times. The V gene is TRBV20-1, the J gene TRBJ2-5, with no clear D. V was trimmed by 3 bases and J by 6 bases, leaving 23 bases between them. The germline V gene encodes CDR1 DFQATT and CDR2 SNEGSKA (reference sequence). The CDR3 is 16 residues long. CDR3 amino acids: CSASPGQQNGPKTQYF. The CDR3 region has the DNA TGCAGTGCTAGCCCCGGCCAGCAGAACGGCCCGAAGACCCAGTACTTC.

Many counts were recorded for this clonotype. V is TRBV29-1 and J is TRBJ2-7, with no clear D. Trimming cost V 1 base and J 6 bases, with 1 base left between them. This CDR3 contains 9 residues. Per germline, CDR1 SQVTM and CDR2 ANQGSEA. The CDR3 DNA follows: TGCAGCGTTGAAGGCGAGCAGTACGTC. Its translation: CSVEGEQYV.

The rearrangement uses TRBV27 and TRBJ2-2; a possible D gene is TRBD1 (6 bases). This CDR3 contains 14 residues. Per germline, CDR1 MNHEY and CDR2 SMNVEV (reference sequence). Trimming stripped 6 bases from V and 4 bases from J, with 12 bases between. The CDR3 DNA reads TGTGCCAGCAGACAAGACAGGCGCACCGGGGAGCTGTTTTTT. Translated: CASRQDRRTGELFF.

This clonotype was recorded many times. The chain links TRBV20-1 to TRBJ2-3; no firm D call. Germline V gene data show CDR1 as DFQATT and CDR2 as SNEGSKA (reference sequence). The CDR3 is 14 residues long. The V end was cut by 2 bases, the J end by 3 bases, with 12 bases between. The chain's CDR3 is CSARKPGTTDTQYF. CDR3 coding DNA: TGCAGTGCTAGAAAGCCCGGCACTACAGATACGCAGTATTTT.

The chain carries TRBV3-1 and TRBJ2-1, with no clear D. Germline V gives CDR1 LGHDT, CDR2 YNNKEL (reference sequence). Trimming took 2 bases from V and 8 from J, leaving 4 bases between them. The length of the CDR3 is 11 residues. The CDR3 nucleotides are TGTGCCAGCAGCCAAAGTCATGAGCAGTTCTTC. Amino acid sequence: CASSQSHEQFF.

As to this clonotype: Because it lacks the conserved phenylalanine or tryptophan at the end, this CDR3 is likely a read error. The J gene is TRBJ1-5, the V gene TRBV15, with D hard to call. V was shortened by 1 base and J by 1 base, with 2 bases between the two germline ends. This CDR3 has 13 residues. Germline V lookup: CDR1 LNHNV, CDR2 YYDKDF (reference sequence). Here the CDR3 DNA reads TGTGCCACCAGCAGAGGGAGCAATCAGCCCCAGCATCTT. Residues: CATSRGSNQPQHL.

This clonotype was seen ten or more times. J is TRBJ2-1 and V is TRBV9, with D possibly matching TRBD2 (5 bases). The CDR3 totals 15 residues. The germline V gene encodes CDR1 SGDLS and CDR2 YYNGEE. V was cut by 4 bases and J by 4 bases, with 15 bases left in between. The DNA for the CDR3 is TGTGCCAGCAGCTTACTAGGTCTGCCTTACAATGAGCAGTTCTTC. Protein: CASSLLGLPYNEQFF.

This clonotype was counted only a few times. The genes are TRBV6-1 and TRBJ1-5, with a tentative D call TRBD1 (5 bases). The CDR3 is 13 amino acids. The germline gives CDR1 MNHNS, CDR2 SASEGT. The germline V and J ends were trimmed by 11 bases and 6 bases, with 17 bases remaining between them. In DNA, the CDR3 is TGTGCCGCTCGACGGGGGGAGGGTCAGCCCCAGCATTTT. Residues: CAARRGEGQPQHF.

This clonotype was detected ten times or more. The rearrangement joins TRBV5-8 to TRBJ2-7; 9 bases are shared with TRBD1. The germline CDR1 and CDR2 sequences are SGHTS and YDEGEE. J was trimmed by 3 bases and V by 4 bases; bases with no gene match: 5. The CDR3 is 14 residues long. CDR3 protein: CASSPTGGIYEQYF. The CDR3 region has the DNA TGTGCCAGCAGCCCGACAGGGGGTATCTACGAGCAGTACTTC. Combining the CDR3 with reference TRBV5-8 and TRBJ2-7 gives the whole variable domain EAGVTQSPTHLIKTRGQQATLRCSPISGHTSVYWYQQALGLGLQFLLWYDEGEERNRGNFPPRFSGRQFPNYSSELNVNALELEDSALYLCASSPTGGIYEQYFGPGTRLTVT.

This chain joins TRBV6-5 and TRBJ1-5; 9 bases fit TRBD1. CDR1 is MNHEY and CDR2 is SVGAGI in the germline V gene. The junction had 8 bases not matched to a gene; V was cut back by 4 bases and J by 7 bases. The CDR3 covers 15 residues. The CDR3 here is CASSFFDRGNQPQHF. CDR3 nucleotide sequence: TGTGCCAGCAGTTTCTTCGACAGGGGGAACCAGCCCCAGCATTTT.

This clonotype was found many times. This sequence joins TRBV5-1 and TRBJ1-1; maybe TRBD1 (5 bases). The CDR3 is made up of 14 amino acids. The germline V gene encodes CDR1 SGHRS and CDR2 YFSETQ. The ends were cut back, 0 bases at V and 4 bases at J, with 10 bases in the middle. CDR3 DNA sequence: TGCGCCAGCAGCTTGGAAGGGACCGGCACTGAAGCTTTCTTT. Protein product: CASSLEGTGTEAFF.

This clonotype was recorded many times. The J gene is TRBJ2-3, the V gene TRBV29-1, with D perhaps given as TRBD1 or TRBD2 (5 bases each). The CDR3 loop spans 17 amino acids. Germline lookup yields CDR1 SQVTM and CDR2 ANQGSEA. Trimming stripped 7 bases from V and 7 bases from J, with 30 bases between. The CDR3 DNA is TGCAGCGGGGCTTGGGGGAGTGGCTATAGCCCTTCGTATACGCAGTATTTT. This gives the protein CSGAWGSGYSPSYTQYF.

This clonotype was seen ten or more times. The chain links TRBV12-3 or TRBV12-4 to TRBJ1-2; D not resolved. Trimming stripped 5 bases from V and 2 bases from J, with 9 bases between. CDR3 length: 13 residues. The CDR3 DNA sequence: TGTGCCAGCAGTGTAGACAACAACTATGGCTACACCTTC. This codes for CASSVDNNYGYTF.